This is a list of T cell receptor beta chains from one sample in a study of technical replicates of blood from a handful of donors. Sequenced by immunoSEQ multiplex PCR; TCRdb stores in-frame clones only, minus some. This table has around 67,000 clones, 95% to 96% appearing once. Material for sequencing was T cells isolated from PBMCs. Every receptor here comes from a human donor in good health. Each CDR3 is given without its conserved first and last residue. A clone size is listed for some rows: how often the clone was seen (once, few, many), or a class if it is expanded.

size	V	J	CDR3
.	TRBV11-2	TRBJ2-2	ASSYRSRGTGELF
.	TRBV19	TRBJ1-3	ASSTGFGNTIY
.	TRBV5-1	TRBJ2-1	ASSLDLTGGFINEQF
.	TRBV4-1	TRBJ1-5	ASSSQGSDYQPQH
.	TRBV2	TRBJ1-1	ASSEKSVTEAF
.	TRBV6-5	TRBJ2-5	ASSYRLAGGTQY
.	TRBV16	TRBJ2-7	ASSQYRGPYEQY
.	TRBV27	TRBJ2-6	ASSQGTGNSGANVLT
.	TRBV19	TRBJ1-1	ASSLSGEGLNTEAF
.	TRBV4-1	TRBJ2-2	ASSQGGTSGYYDTGELF
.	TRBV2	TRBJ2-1	ASRSGLVDNEQF
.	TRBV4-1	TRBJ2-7	ASSQGPGHRVYYEQY
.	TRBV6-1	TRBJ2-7	ASSEAGGPYYEQY
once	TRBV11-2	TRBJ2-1	ASSHRIAGGPYNEQF
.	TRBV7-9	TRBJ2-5	ASSFERLAGETQY
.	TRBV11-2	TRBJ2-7	ASSLDRGHEQY
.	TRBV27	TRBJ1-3	ASTDRTTGGGNTIY
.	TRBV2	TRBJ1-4	ASSRQGPATNEKLF
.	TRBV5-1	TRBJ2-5	ASSLASGRGETQY
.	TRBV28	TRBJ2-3	ASSKLAGGADTQY
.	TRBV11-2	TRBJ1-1	ASSPGIVLGYNTEAF
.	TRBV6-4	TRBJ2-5	ASSDSDTGTQY
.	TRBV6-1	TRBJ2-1	ASSQVAPTYNEQF
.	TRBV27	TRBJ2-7	ASSFRGASYEQY
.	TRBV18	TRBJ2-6	ASSQDSHSGANVLT
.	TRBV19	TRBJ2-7	ASSLRQGIHEQY
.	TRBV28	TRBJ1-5	ASGRGQPQH
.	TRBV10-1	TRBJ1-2	ASSERVQGGSGYT
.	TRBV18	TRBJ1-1	ASSPTWGVDTEAF
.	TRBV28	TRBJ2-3	ASSLSDSVTDTQY
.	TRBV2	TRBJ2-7	ASNPSGGLSYEQY
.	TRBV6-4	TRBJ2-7	ASSPPGRELYEQY
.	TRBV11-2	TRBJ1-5	ASSLGHNQPQH
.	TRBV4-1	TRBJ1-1	ASSPARGTEAF
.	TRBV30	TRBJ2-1	AWHLYNEQF
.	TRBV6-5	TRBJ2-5	ASSLSPGQGETQY
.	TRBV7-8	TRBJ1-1	ASSSDLTGQQAMNTEAF
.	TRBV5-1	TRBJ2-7	ASRTSGGQSYEQY
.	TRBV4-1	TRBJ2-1	ASSPRAGSYNEQF
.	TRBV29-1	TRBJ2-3	SVKRGQGTDTQY
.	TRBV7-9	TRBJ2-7	ASSLGGRSYEQY
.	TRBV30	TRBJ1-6	AWSTPGQGVSPLH
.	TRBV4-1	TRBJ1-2	ASSFSGNYT
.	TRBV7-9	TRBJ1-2	ASSLGSGNYGYT
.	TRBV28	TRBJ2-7	ASSLPDRGYEQY
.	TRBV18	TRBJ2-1	ASSPRASGMVGEQF
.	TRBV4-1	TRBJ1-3	ASRGQGARGGNTIY
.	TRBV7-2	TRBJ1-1	ANGRGTGDAF
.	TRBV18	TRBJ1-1	ASSTRGERTEAF
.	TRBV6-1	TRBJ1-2	ASSPGQSNSYGYT
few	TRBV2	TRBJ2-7	ASMYSQPYEQY
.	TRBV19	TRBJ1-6	ATTRGIGQNSPLH
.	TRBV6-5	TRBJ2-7	ASSWVRAFTGEQY
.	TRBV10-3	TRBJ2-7	AISESPGLAGGVMREQY
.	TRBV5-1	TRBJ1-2	ASSIQLGGYGYT